The 17 T cell receptor beta chains in this list originate from one sample, sequenced in a study of identical twins. TCRdb re-called the 5' RACE reads with MiXCR, one entry per CDR3 protein. The sample has approximately 350,000 distinct CDR3 sequences; 9% to 15% are singletons. These data also featured in a second study, about yellow fever vaccine responses in identical twins.

Input material: CD8+ T cells sorted from blood. The receptors derive from a woman under 30 in good health.

In this sample, this clonotype turned up a few times. V usage is TRBV4-1 and J usage is TRBJ2-2, with unresolved D. Trimming pared 0 bases from V and 3 bases from J, leaving 14 bases between. The CDR3 has 17 amino acids. Germline CDR1 and CDR2: MGHRA and YSYEKL. CDR3 sequence: CASSQETSAAHTGELFF. Here the CDR3 DNA reads TGCGCCAGCAGCCAAGAGACGTCCGCGGCTCACACCGGGGAGCTGTTTTTT.

The chain uses TRBV6-1 and TRBJ1-1, with D hard to call. The V gene lost 2 bases and the J gene lost 3 bases, with 13 bases spanning the gap. CDR3 size: 15 residues. CDR1 is MNHNS and CDR2 is SASEGT in the germline V gene. DNA of the CDR3: TGTGCCAGCAGTGAACGAGGTAGGGCGGACACTGAAGCTTTCTTT. As protein: CASSERGRADTEAFF.

The V and J genes are TRBV9 and TRBJ2-1; 10 nucleotides agree with TRBD2. Germline-derived CDR1 and CDR2 are SGDLS and YYNGEE. The CDR3 length is 13 residues. Unmatched junction bases numbered 1, after V lost 7 bases and J lost 3 bases. The CDR3 loop reads CASERGGYNEQFF. The CDR3 coding sequence is TGTGCCAGCGAGCGGGGGGGCTACAATGAGCAGTTCTTC.

V gene TRBV6-4 combines with J gene TRBJ1-3; D not resolved. Germline lookup yields CDR1 MRHNA and CDR2 SNTAGT. The CDR3 is made up of 14 amino acids. The germline V and J ends were trimmed by 6 bases and 0 bases, with 9 bases remaining between them. The chain's CDR3 is CASSLDRSGNTIYF. The CDR3 region has the DNA TGTGCCAGCAGCCTCGACCGCTCTGGAAACACCATATATTTT.

This rearrangement joins TRBV5-1 to TRBJ2-7; no clear D gene. Between the trimmed V and J ends, which lost 0 bases and 7 bases, there was a span of 11 bases. Germline V gene sequence: CDR1 SGHRS, CDR2 YFSETQ. This CDR3 has 13 amino acids. For the CDR3, the DNA is TGCGCCAGCAGCTTGGTAGCCGGGTGGGAGCAGTACTTC. This sequence encodes CASSLVAGWEQYF.

This clonotype has only a few counts. This chain joins TRBV19 and TRBJ2-3, with a possible D match to TRBD2 (7 bases). V was pared by 5 bases and J by 0 bases, with 12 bases between. Looked up from germline, CDR1 is LNHDA and CDR2 is SQIVND (reference sequence). CDR3 size: 15 residues. The CDR3 nucleotides read TGTGCCAGTAGTCGCGGGGGCACTAGCACAGATACGCAGTATTTT. Protein: CASSRGGTSTDTQYF.

This clonotype was seen ten or more times. The rearrangement uses TRBV6-1 and TRBJ2-1, with 7 bases identical to TRBD2. CDR1 and CDR2 from the germline V gene are MNHNS and SASEGT. There are 15 residues in the CDR3. V lost 7 bases to trimming and J lost 0 bases; unmatched junction nucleotides: 6. The CDR3 DNA sequence: TGTGCCAGCACTTCGAAGCGGGACTCCTACAATGAGCAGTTCTTC. This sequence encodes CASTSKRDSYNEQFF.

In its sample, this clonotype was seen many times. The chain links TRBV4-1 to TRBJ2-2; D is unclear. CDR1 and CDR2 (germline): MGHRA, YSYEKL. V was pared by 4 bases and J by 11 bases, with 8 bases between. This CDR3 comprises 11 residues. The CDR3 region has the DNA TGCGCCAGCAGCCTAAGGCGAGAGCTGTTTTTT. Translation gives CASSLRRELFF.

This clonotype was seen ten or more times. The V and J genes are TRBV27 and TRBJ2-2, with TRBD2 matching 8 bases. The germline V gene encodes CDR1 MNHEY and CDR2 SMNVEV (reference sequence). This CDR3 has 16 residues. The junction had 9 bases not matched to a gene; V was cut back by 5 bases and J by 4 bases. The chain's CDR3 is CASSPVVAGFTGELFF. The CDR3 nucleotides are TGTGCCAGCAGTCCCGTGGTAGCGGGATTCACCGGGGAGCTGTTTTTT.

The genes are TRBV7-9 and TRBJ2-3; tentative D call: TRBD1 (6 bases). With 0 bases removed from V and 5 bases from J, the gap between germline ends came to 18 bases. There are 17 residues in the CDR3. Germline V lookup: CDR1 SEHNR, CDR2 FQNEAQ (reference sequence). DNA for the CDR3: TGTGCCAGCAGCTTAGCGGGGACACTAAAGAGTAGAGATACGCAGTATTTT. Translating it yields CASSLAGTLKSRDTQYF.

The chain recombines TRBV20-1 with TRBJ1-3; 10 bases are a match to TRBD1. The junction had 14 bases not matched to a gene; V was cut back by 3 bases and J by 6 bases. This CDR3 has 17 amino acids. From germline, CDR1 is DFQATT and CDR2 SNEGSKA (reference sequence). The chain's CDR3 is CSARTGGGWIEKNTIYF. The CDR3 bases are TGCAGTGCTAGGACAGGGGGCGGTTGGATAGAGAAAAACACCATATATTTT.

This clonotype was detected a few times. This chain joins TRBV25-1 and TRBJ2-4; D gene unclear. Trimming removed 0 bases at V and 0 bases at J, with 3 bases between. The germline V gene encodes CDR1 MGHDK and CDR2 SYGVNS. The length of the CDR3 is 14 residues. This chain's CDR3 is CASSEYTAKNIQYF. For the CDR3, the DNA is TGTGCCAGCAGTGAATACACAGCCAAAAACATTCAGTACTTC.

This clonotype showed up just a few times. The V and J genes are TRBV9 and TRBJ2-2; D unresolved. Germline V gene sequence: CDR1 SGDLS, CDR2 YYNGEE. V was shortened by 1 base and J by 5 bases, with 9 bases between the two germline ends. The CDR3 sequence is 14 residues long. CDR3 in DNA: TGTGCCAGCAGCGTAAGCACAGAAACCGGGGAGCTGTTTTTT. As protein: CASSVSTETGELFF.

V gene TRBV29-1 combines with J gene TRBJ1-1; D is unresolved. The CDR3 runs 12 residues. Germline loops: CDR1 SQVTM, CDR2 ANQGSEA. The V end lost 3 bases, the J end lost 5 bases, and 10 bases lay between the germline ends. The CDR3 sequence: CSVDGMGTEAFF. DNA for the CDR3: TGCAGCGTTGACGGGATGGGTACTGAAGCTTTCTTT. Full variable domain (rest looked up from reference TRBV29-1 and TRBJ1-1): SAVISQKPSRDICQRGTSLTIQCQVDSQVTMMFWYRQQPGQSLTLIATANQGSEATYESGFVIDKFPISRPNLTFSTLTVSNMSPEDSSIYLCSVDGMGTEAFFGQGTRLTVV.

This clonotype was counted a few times. The gene calls are TRBV7-3 and TRBJ2-3, with D perhaps TRBD1 or TRBD2 (6 bases each). Germline CDR1 is SGHTA and CDR2 is FQGTGA. This CDR3 region has 15 residues. Trimming pared 6 bases from V and 4 bases from J, leaving 17 bases between. CDR3 DNA sequence: TGTGCCAGCAGTCCCAGCGGAGGGGGATCAGATACGCAGTATTTT. Protein sequence: CASSPSGGGSDTQYF.

The chain uses TRBV13 and TRBJ1-3; no firm D call. The CDR3 is made up of 12 amino acids. Germline CDR1 PRHDT, CDR2 FYEKMQ (reference sequence). The V end lost 5 bases, the J end lost 6 bases, and 8 bases lay between the germline ends. The CDR3 reads CASSKSPNTIYF. The CDR3 nucleotides are TGTGCCAGCAGCAAATCCCCAAACACCATATATTTT.

This sequence joins TRBV2 and TRBJ2-1; D assignment may be TRBD1 or TRBD2 (7 bases each). Germline V CDR1 and CDR2: SNHLY, FYNNEI. V was shortened by 8 bases and J by 7 bases, with 24 bases between the two germline ends. The CDR3 spans 16 residues. The CDR3 region is CASGETQGGYTNEQFF. The CDR3 DNA follows: TGTGCCAGCGGAGAAACGCAGGGGGGGTATACGAATGAGCAGTTCTTC. Filled out from reference TRBV2 and TRBJ2-1, the complete variable domain reads EPEVTQTPSHQVTQMGQEVILRCVPISNHLYFYWYRQILGQKVEFLVSFYNNEISEKSEIFDDQFSVERPDGSNFTLKIRSTKLEDSAMYFCASGETQGGYTNEQFFGPGTRLTVL.